The following is a T cell receptor (beta chain) sequence with its context. This CDR3 has 16 amino acids. CDR1 and CDR2 from the germline V gene are KGHSH and LQKENI. With 2 bases clipped from V and 1 base from J, the junction kept 5 bases outside the gene matches. This sample is drawn from a study of blood T cell repertoires in COVID-19. TCRdb keeps only in-frame clones here, not all; method: immunoSEQ multiplex PCR. The data contain about 440,000 clones, 70% to 90% of them seen just once; the ten biggest clones take up about 2.1%. The gene calls are TRBV18 and TRBJ2-5; 9 nucleotides agree with TRBD2. The specimen sequenced was PBMCs or T cells enriched from blood (not recorded which). The sequence came from a woman between 18 and 29 years old with acute COVID-19. The CDR3 DNA reads TGTGCCAGCTCACCAGGGCTAGCGGGACTCCAAGAGACCCAGTACTTC. Residues: CASSPGLAGLQETQYF.